This entry lists 3 T cell receptor beta chains sequenced from one sample in a study of T cell responses to AZD1222 COVID-19 vaccine. Sequencing used immunoSEQ multiplex PCR; TCRdb keeps in-frame clones, though not all of them. The sample lists around 100,000 clones, roughly 86% occurring once. Source: peripheral blood, taken 28 days after the second AZD1222 dose. Receptor source: an adult who received the AZD1222 COVID-19 vaccine.

V gene TRBV21-1 combines with J gene TRBJ2-3; the D call of TRBD2 is as the table states it, not checked on the DNA. TRBV21-1 is given as a pseudogene. This CDR3 is 17 amino acids long. CDR3 sequence reads: CASSMAGGRAISDTQYF. CDR3 nucleotide sequence: TGTGCCAGCAGCATGGCGGGCGGGAGGGCCATATCGGATACGCAGTATTTT.

This rearrangement joins TRBV7-2 to TRBJ2-1; D may match TRBD1 or TRBD2 (5 bases each). Trimming removed 1 base at V and 9 bases at J, with 13 bases between. Per the germline V gene, CDR1 is SGHTA and CDR2 is FQGNSA. The CDR3 is made up of 14 amino acids. The CDR3 DNA reads as TGTGCCAGCAGCTTAGTAGGGGTCGGGGTTGAGCAGTTCTTC. Residues: CASSLVGVGVEQFF.

This clone was seen only once. This rearrangement joins TRBV7-9 to TRBJ2-6; D is unclear. V was cut by 1 base and J by 0 bases, with 10 bases left in between. CDR3 size: 17 residues. The germline V gene encodes CDR1 SEHNR and CDR2 FQNEAQ (reference sequence). CDR3 protein: CASSLGPVSSGANVLTF. The DNA for the CDR3 is TGTGCCAGCAGCTTAGGGCCGGTTAGCTCTGGGGCCAACGTCCTGACTTTC. Full variable domain (missing parts from reference TRBV7-9 and TRBJ2-6): DTGVSQNPRHKITKRGQNVTFRCDPISEHNRLYWYRQTLGQGPEFLTYFQNEAQLEKSRLLSDRFSAERPKGSFSTLEIQRTEQGDSAMYLCASSLGPVSSGANVLTFGAGSRLTVL.